Shown below are 26 T cell receptor beta chains from a single sample sequenced in a study of persistence of HIV-infected CD4 T cells. No antigen has been assigned to these receptors. This was the immunoSEQ version 4 assay in survey mode. Repertoires were generated with immunoSEQ multiplex PCR, while TCRdb's copy carries only in-frame clones and drops some. This sample has roughly 43,000 clones, with around 92% found just once. Nonspecific anti-CD3/anti-CD28 bead stimulation represents the broad CD4+ T cell repertoire. CD4+ T cells upregulating both CD40 ligand and CD69 were sorted as responding cells. The sequencing here drew on CD4+ T cells sorted from PBMCs after approximately 20-hour stimulation, taken from a patient who received antiretroviral therapy. These receptors were taken from an adult man with HIV who was CMV-seropositive.

The CDR3 protein is CASSSRPQVNYGYTF. CDR3 DNA: TGTGCCAGCAGCTCTCGCCCCCAGGTCAACTATGGCTACACCTTC. This chain uses TRBV7-8 with TRBJ1-2; D gene unclear. The CDR3 spans 15 residues. V was shortened by 4 bases and J by 2 bases, with 14 bases between the two germline ends. Germline V gene lookup returns CDR1 SGHVS and CDR2 FQNEAQ. Supplemented by reference TRBV7-8 and TRBJ1-2, the full variable domain reads GAGVSQSPRYKVAKRGQDVALRCDPISGHVSLFWYQQALGQGPEFLTYFQNEAQLDKSGLPSDRFFAERPEGSVSTLKIQRTQQEDSAVYLCASSSRPQVNYGYTFGSGTRLTVV.

In this sample, this clone turned up a few times. This chain joins TRBV3-1 (or the pseudogene TRBV3-2) and TRBJ1-2; D is uncertain. CDR3 length: 12 residues. Germline V CDR1 and CDR2: LGHDT, YNNKEL (reference sequence). V lost 2 bases, J lost 8 bases, and 9 bases lay in between. The CDR3 here is CASSQSQAGYTF. CDR3 in DNA: TGTGCCAGCAGCCAATCTCAGGCAGGCTACACCTTC.

This clone appeared once. V gene TRBV24-1 combines with J gene TRBJ2-1; D ambiguous. The CDR3 sequence is 16 residues long. V lost 6 bases to trimming and J lost 7 bases, with 21 bases between them. Germline V gives CDR1 KGHDR, CDR2 SFDVKD. The CDR3 bases are TGTGCCACCAGTTACGGTGGAACAAGGGTGGGTAATGAGCAGTTCTTC. It encodes CATSYGGTRVGNEQFF.

In DNA form, the CDR3 reads TGTGCCACCAGTGATTCGGGCCTCTCCAATCAGCCCCAGCATTTT. Translating gives CATSDSGLSNQPQHF. The rearrangement links TRBV24-1 to TRBJ1-5; D is unresolved. Between the trimmed V and J ends, which lost 2 bases and 3 bases, there was a span of 10 bases. Germline CDR1 reads KGHDR; CDR2 reads SFDVKD. The CDR3 is made up of 15 amino acids.

This clone occurred once. V is TRBV7-3 and J is TRBJ2-1; D perhaps matches TRBD2 (6 bases). V shed 0 bases and J shed 2 bases, with 11 bases lying between them. The germline gives CDR1 SGHTA, CDR2 FQGTGA. The CDR3 spans 16 residues. Here the CDR3 DNA reads TGTGCCAGCAGCTTAACAGGAGGGGTTACCTACAATGAGCAGTTCTTC. Protein product: CASSLTGGVTYNEQFF.

This clone was counted a few times. The junction differs from germline at one of its ends, possibly a read error. The chain recombines TRBV28 with TRBJ1-4; D is undetermined. Germline loops: CDR1 MDHEN, CDR2 SYDVKM. The CDR3 extends over 13 amino acids. The CDR3 region is CASSRARREKLFF. The CDR3 DNA is TGTGCCAGCAGCCGGGCGAGGAGGGAAAAGCTGTTTTTT.

This chain joins TRBV19 and TRBJ1-2; no clear D. V was trimmed by 1 base and J by 5 bases, leaving 8 bases between them. The CDR3 spans 13 residues. Germline CDR1 LNHDA, CDR2 SQIVND (reference sequence). The chain's CDR3 is CASSIVGGYGYTF. The CDR3 region has the DNA TGTGCCAGTAGTATAGTTGGAGGGTATGGCTACACCTTC.

This clone has only one observation. The chain is built from TRBV5-1 and TRBJ1-1; TRBD1 matches at 7 bases. After removal of 4 bases from V and 6 bases from J, the junction contained 18 bases not matched to a gene. This CDR3 is 17 amino acids long. Germline CDR1 SGHRS, CDR2 YFSETQ. The CDR3 protein is CASSDRSSDRAGAEAFF. Written as DNA, the CDR3 is TGCGCCAGCAGCGATCGATCCTCTGACAGGGCAGGCGCTGAAGCTTTCTTT.

This clone was found once. V gene TRBV6-5 combines with J gene TRBJ2-2, with a possible D match to TRBD2 (7 bases). This CDR3 has 14 residues. Deletions cut 10 bases from V and 3 bases from J, with 15 bases between. Germline V gene data show CDR1 as MNHEY and CDR2 as SVGAGI. The chain's CDR3 is CAISRGRDTGELFF. The CDR3 nucleotides are TGTGCCATCTCGAGGGGGAGGGACACCGGGGAGCTGTTTTTT.

This rearrangement joins TRBV24-1 to TRBJ2-2; D is undetermined. The CDR3 loop spans 13 amino acids. The V and J ends lost 8 bases and 1 base respectively, with 7 bases between them. Germline V gives CDR1 KGHDR, CDR2 SFDVKD. The CDR3 bases are TGTGCCACCAAGGATTTGAACACCGGGGAGCTGTTTTTT. It yields the protein CATKDLNTGELFF.

The chain employs TRBV18 and TRBJ2-1, with D maybe TRBD1 (6 bases). The CDR3 has 15 amino acids. Per germline, CDR1 KGHSH and CDR2 LQKENI. V was trimmed by 0 bases and J by 5 bases, leaving 11 bases between them. In DNA form, the CDR3 reads TGTGCCAGCTCACCACCGGGACATTCCAACAATGAGCAGTTCTTC. This sequence encodes CASSPPGHSNNEQFF.

The rearrangement uses TRBV5-1 and TRBJ1-1, with 7 bases aligning to TRBD1. CDR1 SGHRS and CDR2 YFSETQ come from the germline V gene. V trimming: 4 bases; J trimming: 2 bases; junction bases outside the gene matches: 5. CDR3 length equals 14 residues. The CDR3 DNA follows: TGCGCCAGCAGCGATTACAGGGGTAACACTGAAGCTTTCTTT. Translating it yields CASSDYRGNTEAFF.

This chain uses TRBV2 with TRBJ1-1; D gene uncertain. The V end was cut by 5 bases, the J end by 7 bases, with 20 bases between. This CDR3 contains 15 residues. Looked up from germline, CDR1 is SNHLY and CDR2 is FYNNEI. As DNA, the CDR3 is TGTGCCAGCAGTTTCCGCGGGCAGCAATCTCTTGAAGCTTTCTTT. Translating it yields CASSFRGQQSLEAFF.

This clone was found once. The chain recombines TRBV18 with TRBJ2-3, with 9 bases that match TRBD2. The CDR3 runs 18 residues. In germline, CDR1 is KGHSH, CDR2 LQKENI. With 5 bases clipped from V and 0 bases from J, the junction kept 12 bases outside the gene matches. The CDR3 region has the DNA TGTGCCAGCTCATACCAACCGCTAGCGGGGTCGAGCACAGATACGCAGTATTTT. Translation: CASSYQPLAGSSTDTQYF.

The chain employs TRBV2 and TRBJ1-5, with 8 bases fitting TRBD1. This CDR3 is built from 16 residues. Germline loops: CDR1 SNHLY, CDR2 FYNNEI. The ends lost 4 bases at V and 2 bases at J; junction bases unmatched: 7. The CDR3 nucleotides are TGTGCCAGCAGTGCTACAGGGGGGTCTGGCAATCAGCCCCAGCATTTT. Protein sequence: CASSATGGSGNQPQHF.

This chain links TRBV25-1 with TRBJ2-7, with D perhaps given as TRBD1 or TRBD2 (5 bases each). Trimming shortened V by 10 bases and J by 2 bases, and 15 bases separated the two germline ends. The CDR3 has 13 residues. Germline-derived CDR1 and CDR2 are MGHDK and SYGVNS. CDR3 coding DNA: TGTGCCACCTCGGGACCTTTCGCCTACGAGCAGTACTTC. Its protein product is CATSGPFAYEQYF.

This chain links TRBV7-3 with TRBJ1-2; a possible D gene is TRBD1 (5 bases). CDR1 is SGHTA, CDR2 FQGTGA, per germline. V lost 1 base and J 6 bases, leaving 18 bases between the germline ends. This CDR3 is built from 16 residues. The CDR3 nucleotides are TGTGCCAGCAGCTTAAACGCTGCGGCAGGGACCCATGGCTACACCTTC. Protein sequence: CASSLNAAAGTHGYTF.

This rearrangement joins TRBV18 to TRBJ1-2; tentative D call: TRBD1 (6 bases). Germline assignment: CDR1 KGHSH and CDR2 LQKENI. V dropped 2 bases and J dropped 8 bases, with 24 bases sitting between them. The CDR3 sequence is 17 residues long. CDR3 bases: TGTGCCAGCTCACCAGAACCCCCCGTGCACGGGGGCAGAGGCTACACCTTC. This translates into CASSPEPPVHGGRGYTF.

This clone was counted only a few times. This chain connects TRBV12-3 or TRBV12-4 to TRBJ2-3, with a possible D match to TRBD1 (5 bases). Between the trimmed V and J ends, which lost 5 bases and 7 bases, there was a span of 7 bases. This CDR3 is 11 amino acids long. CDR3 protein: CASSPGYTQYF. In DNA, the CDR3 is TGTGCCAGCAGTCCAGGGTATACGCAGTATTTT.

The chain joins TRBV6-1 to TRBJ1-5; no clear D gene. The CDR3 covers 12 residues. The V gene's germline CDR1 is MNHNS and CDR2 SASEGT. Trimming took 2 bases from V and 8 from J, leaving 7 bases between them. DNA for the CDR3: TGTGCCAGCAGTGAAAGTGCGAAGCCCCAGCATTTT. Translating it yields CASSESAKPQHF.

This clone was seen a single time. The CDR3: CASKNGNIYNEQFF. The DNA for the CDR3 is TGCGCCAGCAAAAATGGAAACATCTACAATGAGCAGTTCTTC. The V and J genes are TRBV5-1 and TRBJ2-1; no definite D call. Germline CDR1 is SGHRS and CDR2 is YFSETQ. The CDR3 loop spans 14 amino acids. V was trimmed by 6 bases and J by 3 bases, leaving 13 bases between them.

This sequence joins TRBV19 and TRBJ1-1; no clear D. Germline values: CDR1 LNHDA, CDR2 SQIVND (reference sequence). Deletions cut 7 bases from V and 5 bases from J, with 11 bases between. This CDR3 is built from 12 residues. CDR3 sequence: CASNRLGTEAFF. The CDR3 DNA reads as TGTGCCAGTAATCGGCTCGGGACTGAAGCTTTCTTT.

The DNA for the CDR3 is TGTGCCAGCAGGGTTTCCAATTCACCCCTCCACTTT. This codes for CASRVSNSPLHF. V and J are TRBV27 and TRBJ1-6; D remains unclear. This CDR3 is built from 12 residues. The germline V and J ends were trimmed by 6 bases and 7 bases, with 7 bases remaining between them. Germline CDR1 is MNHEY and CDR2 is SMNVEV (reference sequence).

The V gene is TRBV3-1 (or the pseudogene TRBV3-2), the J gene TRBJ2-6; 7 bases align to TRBD1. Germline-derived CDR1 and CDR2 are LGHDT and YNNKEL (reference sequence). This CDR3 is built from 15 residues. V gave up 5 bases and J gave up 0 bases; unmatched junction bases: 1. CDR3 DNA sequence: TGTGCCAGCAGCTACAGGGGCTCTGGGGCCAACGTCCTGACTTTC. Amino acids: CASSYRGSGANVLTF.

The chain joins TRBV7-3 to TRBJ2-3; D unclear. Looked up from germline, CDR1 is SGHTA and CDR2 is FQGTGA. The CDR3 is 15 amino acids. V was cut by 2 bases and J by 4 bases, with 13 bases left in between. The CDR3 region is CASSLLGPPADTQYF. CDR3 nucleotide sequence: TGTGCCAGCAGCTTATTGGGCCCTCCCGCAGATACGCAGTATTTT. Full variable domain (missing parts from reference TRBV7-3 and TRBJ2-3): GAGVSQTPSNKVTEKGKYVELRCDPISGHTALYWYRQSLGQGPEFLIYFQGTGAADDSGLPNDRFFAVRPEGSVSTLKIQRTERGDSAVYLCASSLLGPPADTQYFGPGTRLTVL.

The gene calls are TRBV12-3 or TRBV12-4 and TRBJ1-1; D gene uncertain. The CDR3 totals 11 residues. V dropped 5 bases and J dropped 0 bases, with 1 base sitting between them. The CDR3 DNA is TGTGCCAGCAGTATGAACACTGAAGCTTTCTTT. It is translated as CASSMNTEAFF.